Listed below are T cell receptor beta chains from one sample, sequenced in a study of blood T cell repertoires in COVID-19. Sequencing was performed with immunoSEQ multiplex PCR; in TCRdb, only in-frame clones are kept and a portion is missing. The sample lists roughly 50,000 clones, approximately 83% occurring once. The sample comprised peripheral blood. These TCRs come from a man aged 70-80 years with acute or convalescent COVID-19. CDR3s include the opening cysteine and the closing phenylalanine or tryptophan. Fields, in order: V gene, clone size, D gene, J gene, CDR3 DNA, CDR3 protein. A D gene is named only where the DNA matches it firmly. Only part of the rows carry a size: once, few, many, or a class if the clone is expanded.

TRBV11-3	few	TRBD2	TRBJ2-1	TGTGCCAGCAGCTTAGGAGCGGGAGGGCCCGGCTACAATGAGCAGTTCTTC	CASSLGAGGPGYNEQFF
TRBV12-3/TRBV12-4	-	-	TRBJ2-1	TGTGCCTCCGGCAGGGGCTACAATGAGCAGTTCTTC	CASGRGYNEQFF
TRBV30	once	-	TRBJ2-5	TGTGCCTGGAGTGTAGGAGGGAGAGAGACCCAGTACTTC	CAWSVGGRETQYF
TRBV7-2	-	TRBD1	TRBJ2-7	TGTGCCAGCAGACCGGGACAGAGCTCCTACGAGCAGTACTTC	CASRPGQSSYEQYF
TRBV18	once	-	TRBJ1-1	TGTGCCAGCTCACCACTGCTGGGGGCTGAGAACACTGAAGCTTTCTTT	CASSPLLGAENTEAFF
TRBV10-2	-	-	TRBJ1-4	TGCGCCAGCAGGCTGGGGGGAGAAAGTGAAAAACTGTTTTTT	CASRLGGESEKLFF
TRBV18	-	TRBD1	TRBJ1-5	TGTGCCAGCTCACAGGGACAGGGGGCAAGTCAGCCCCAGCATTTT	CASSQGQGASQPQHF
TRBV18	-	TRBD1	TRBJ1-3	TGTGCCAGCTCACCAGTCAGGGGGGACACCATATATTTT	CASSPVRGDTIYF
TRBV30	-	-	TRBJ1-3	TGTGCCTGGAGTGTGCCTGCTCCCCGGGGATATAGGAACACCATATATTTT	CAWSVPAPRGYRNTIYF
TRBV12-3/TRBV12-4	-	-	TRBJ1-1	TGTGCCAGCAGTTTCGGTCAGGGTGGCGAAGCTTTCTTT	CASSFGQGGEAFF
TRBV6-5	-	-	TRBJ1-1	TGTGCCAGCAGACCTTCTGGACAGCCGGGCACTGAAGCTTTCTTT	CASRPSGQPGTEAFF
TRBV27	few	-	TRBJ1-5	TGTGCCAGCAGCTATACAGGGAACCAGCCCCAGCATTTT	CASSYTGNQPQHF
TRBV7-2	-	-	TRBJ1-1	TGTGCCAGCAGCTTAACCTACCAGAACACTGAAGCTTTCTTT	CASSLTYQNTEAFF
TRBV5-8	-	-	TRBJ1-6	TGTGCCAGCAGCTTGTTACCGAGCTCCTATAATTCACCCCTCCACTTT	CASSLLPSSYNSPLHF
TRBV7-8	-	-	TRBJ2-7	TGTGCCAGCAGCTTAGCGGACAGTTACGAGCAGTACTTC	CASSLADSYEQYF
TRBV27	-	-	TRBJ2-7	TGTGCCAGCAGTTTAGGGGCCAACTGGTACGAGCAGTACTTC	CASSLGANWYEQYF
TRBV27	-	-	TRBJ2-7	TGTGCCAGCAGTTTTTGGCGGAGTAGCGGCTACGAGCAGTACTTC	CASSFWRSSGYEQYF
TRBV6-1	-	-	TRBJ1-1	TGTGCCAGCACCCTCGGGAGCACTGAAGCTTTCTTT	CASTLGSTEAFF
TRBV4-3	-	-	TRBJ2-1	TGCGCCAGCAGCTCCAACTACGCGGGACTTAATTACAATGAGCAGTTCTTC	CASSSNYAGLNYNEQFF
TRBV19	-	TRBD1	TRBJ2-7	TGTGCCAGTAGTGTAAAACAGGGGGACGAGCAGTACTTC	CASSVKQGDEQYF
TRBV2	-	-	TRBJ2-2	TGTGCCAGCAGCGCCAGGGGTGCCACCGGGGAGCTGTTTTTT	CASSARGATGELFF
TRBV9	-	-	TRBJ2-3	TGTGCCAGCAGCGTAGACAGGGCCACAGATACGCAGTATTTT	CASSVDRATDTQYF
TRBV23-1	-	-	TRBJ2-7	TGCGCCAGCAGTCACGCTGACGGGCAGGCGACGAGGGTGAACTACGAGCAGTACTTC	CASSHADGQATRVNYEQYF
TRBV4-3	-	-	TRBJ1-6	TGCGCCAGCAGCCAAGATGACAGCCATAATTCACCCCTCCACTTT	CASSQDDSHNSPLHF
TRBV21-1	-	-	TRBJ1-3	TGTGCCAGCAGCACACTTGAAAACGGGACAGGGTTAGACACCATATATTTT	CASSTLENGTGLDTIYF
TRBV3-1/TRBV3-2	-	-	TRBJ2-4	TGTGCCAGCAGCCAAGCGTCCAGTTTTGTCAAAAACATTCAGTACTTC	CASSQASSFVKNIQYF
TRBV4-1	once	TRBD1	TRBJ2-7	TGCGCCAGCAGCCGGGACAGGGGGGGCTACGAGCAGTACTTC	CASSRDRGGYEQYF
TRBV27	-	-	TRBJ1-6	TGTGCCAGCAGCCGAACGCGCAGGGGATCGCCACCCCTCCACTTT	CASSRTRRGSPPLHF
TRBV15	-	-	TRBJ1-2	TGTGCCACCAGCAGAGATACTCGACAGGCGATCTATGGCTACACCTTC	CATSRDTRQAIYGYTF